The 20 T cell receptor beta chains in this list originate from one sample, sequenced in a study of shared clonotypes between healthy human individuals. The assay was immunoSEQ multiplex PCR, and TCRdb's table has in-frame clones only and misses some. The data hold approximately 1.5 million clones, with 98% to 99% observed a single time. Specimen: naive CD4+ T cells sorted from blood. Subset described: CD45RA+ positively selected. The origin of the receptors is a young man in good health.

The chain links TRBV19 to TRBJ1-2; TRBD1 matches 7 bases. Germline V gene lookup returns CDR1 LNHDA and CDR2 SQIVND (reference sequence). This CDR3 has 13 amino acids. The V and J ends lost 5 bases and 6 bases, in that order; junction bases with no gene match: 6. DNA for the CDR3: TGTGCCAGTAGTCTGACAGGGATAAATGGCTACACCTTC. Translation gives CASSLTGINGYTF.

The chain employs TRBV2 and TRBJ1-5, with no clear D. Per the germline V gene, CDR1 is SNHLY and CDR2 is FYNNEI. The V end lost 6 bases, the J end lost 2 bases, and 11 bases lay between the germline ends. The CDR3 spans 14 residues. The CDR3 region is CASRGPLGNQPQHF. As DNA, the CDR3 is TGTGCCAGCAGAGGACCGCTGGGCAATCAGCCCCAGCATTTT.

This rearrangement joins TRBV4-1 to TRBJ2-7; D perhaps matches TRBD2 (7 bases). Germline V gene data show CDR1 as MGHRA and CDR2 as YSYEKL. Trimming took 4 bases from V and 2 from J, leaving 18 bases between them. CDR3 length: 16 residues. CDR3 loop: CASSRGLAADTYEQYF. For the CDR3, the DNA is TGCGCCAGCAGCCGGGGGCTAGCGGCAGATACCTACGAGCAGTACTTC.

The chain has TRBV18 and TRBJ1-1; the D gene is possibly TRBD1 (5 bases). V lost 2 bases to trimming and J lost 1 base, with 14 bases between them. Germline values: CDR1 KGHSH, CDR2 LQKENI. The CDR3 spans 16 residues. In nucleotides, the CDR3 is TGTGCCAGCTCACCAGGACCCCTGGGGCCGAACACTGAAGCTTTCTTT. It yields the protein CASSPGPLGPNTEAFF.

This chain uses TRBV6-5 with TRBJ2-3, with D maybe TRBD1 (6 bases). The CDR3 runs to 16 residues. Germline-derived CDR1 and CDR2 are MNHEY and SVGAGI. The germline V and J ends were trimmed by 0 bases and 6 bases, with 16 bases remaining between them. The CDR3 loop is CASSYSTLARGDTQYF. CDR3 bases: TGTGCCAGCAGTTACTCGACCCTGGCTAGGGGGGATACGCAGTATTTT.

The chain has TRBV9 and TRBJ2-7, with 10 bases fitting TRBD2. This CDR3 comprises 16 residues. Germline trimming cut 0 bases from V and 7 bases from J; bases unmatched to any gene: 10. The germline V gene has CDR1 SGDLS and CDR2 YYNGEE. The CDR3: CASSVDPAGGPGEQYF. CDR3 DNA sequence: TGTGCCAGCAGCGTAGATCCAGCGGGAGGGCCGGGGGAGCAGTACTTC.

The genes are TRBV7-9 and TRBJ2-2; D unclear. This CDR3 has 19 residues. Germline V gene lookup returns CDR1 SEHNR and CDR2 FQNEAQ (reference sequence). V shed 1 base and J shed 0 bases, with 18 bases lying between them. This CDR3 is CASSLGPTQGSANTGELFF. The CDR3, as DNA: TGTGCCAGCAGCTTAGGACCCACTCAAGGCAGCGCGAACACCGGGGAGCTGTTTTTT. Variable domain in full (rest from reference TRBV7-9 and TRBJ2-2): DTGVSQNPRHKITKRGQNVTFRCDPISEHNRLYWYRQTLGQGPEFLTYFQNEAQLEKSRLLSDRFSAERPKGSFSTLEIQRTEQGDSAMYLCASSLGPTQGSANTGELFFGEGSRLTVL.

The chain recombines TRBV5-1 with TRBJ1-4; a possible D gene is TRBD1 (6 bases). With 4 bases removed from V and 6 bases from J, the gap between germline ends came to 13 bases. CDR3 length: 14 amino acids. Germline V gene sequence: CDR1 SGHRS, CDR2 YFSETQ. CDR3 coding DNA: TGCGCCAGCAGCCAGGGGTCGGGGGATGAAAAACTGTTTTTT. Protein product: CASSQGSGDEKLFF.

The chain combines TRBV7-2 with TRBJ1-1, with a tentative D call TRBD1 (6 bases). CDR3 size: 18 residues. From germline, CDR1 is SGHTA and CDR2 FQGNSA. The V gene lost 7 bases and the J gene lost 1 base, with 25 bases spanning the gap. CDR3 sequence reads: CASTSQSVTGLGNTEAFF. Here the CDR3 DNA reads TGTGCCAGCACTAGCCAATCTGTTACAGGGCTGGGGAACACTGAAGCTTTCTTT.

The chain recombines TRBV11-2 with TRBJ2-7; D is possibly TRBD2 (6 bases). The CDR3 extends over 16 amino acids. Looked up from germline, CDR1 is SGHAT and CDR2 is FQNNGV. V lost 4 bases, J lost 3 bases, and 19 bases lay in between. The DNA of the CDR3 is TGTGCCAGCAGCTGGTACCGGGACTCAGGGAGCTACGAGCAGTACTTC. This codes for CASSWYRDSGSYEQYF.

The rearrangement links TRBV5-1 to TRBJ1-2, with 7 bases aligning to TRBD1. Losses at the gene ends were 3 bases for V and 4 bases for J; bases not matched to a gene: 6. The CDR3 totals 14 residues. The V gene's germline CDR1 is SGHRS and CDR2 YFSETQ. The CDR3: CASSSGQVPYGYTF. The CDR3, as DNA: TGCGCCAGCAGCTCAGGACAGGTCCCCTATGGCTACACCTTC.

V and J are TRBV18 and TRBJ2-7, with D possibly matching TRBD1 (6 bases). Trimming pared 3 bases from V and 5 bases from J, leaving 14 bases between. Germline-derived CDR1 and CDR2 are KGHSH and LQKENI. The CDR3 loop spans 14 amino acids. Written as DNA, the CDR3 is TGTGCCAGCTCACCCGGGACACAGACAGACGAGCAGTACTTC. Translation gives CASSPGTQTDEQYF.

The V and J genes are TRBV5-6 and TRBJ1-2; perhaps TRBD1 as D (5 bases). The ends were cut back, 4 bases at V and 6 bases at J, with 13 bases in the middle. The CDR3 is 13 amino acids. The V gene's germline CDR1 is SGHDT and CDR2 YYEEEE. The CDR3 DNA follows: TGTGCCAGCAGCATCGGGGCTGGGGATGGCTACACCTTC. This encodes CASSIGAGDGYTF.

The chain joins TRBV11-2 to TRBJ2-1; 9 bases map to TRBD2. Losses at the gene ends were 1 base for V and 3 bases for J; bases not matched to a gene: 7. The CDR3 sequence is 17 residues long. CDR1 and CDR2 from the germline V gene are SGHAT and FQNNGV. The CDR3 DNA follows: TGTGCCAGCAGCTTAGGGGCTAGCGGGATGTACTACAATGAGCAGTTCTTC. This gives the protein CASSLGASGMYYNEQFF.

This chain uses TRBV7-2 with TRBJ2-3; TRBD2 matches at 8 bases. CDR1 and CDR2 from the germline V gene are SGHTA and FQGNSA. This CDR3 is built from 14 residues. V dropped 5 bases and J dropped 1; count of bases not matched to a gene: 2. This chain's CDR3 is CASSPGGGTDTQYF. In DNA, the CDR3 is TGTGCCAGCAGCCCCGGGGGGGGCACAGATACGCAGTATTTT.

As concerns this clone: At the DNA level, this CDR3 is encoded by other sequences in the same sample as well. V is TRBV7-2 and J is TRBJ1-5; D call uncertain. This CDR3 spans 14 amino acids. V lost 2 bases and J lost 2, with 7 bases in between. Germline V gives CDR1 SGHTA, CDR2 FQGNSA. CDR3 nucleotide sequence: TGTGCCAGCAGCTTAAGGAGGGGCAATCAGCCCCAGCATTTT. Translation: CASSLRRGNQPQHF.

The rearrangement links TRBV2 to TRBJ2-2; tentatively, D is TRBD2 (6 bases). The germline CDR1 and CDR2 sequences are SNHLY and FYNNEI. The CDR3 runs to 15 residues. V shed 4 bases and J shed 5 bases, with 14 bases lying between them. The CDR3 coding sequence is TGTGCCAGCAGTGGGGTGACTAGAGAGACCGGGGAGCTGTTTTTT. Translating gives CASSGVTRETGELFF.

With respect to this clone: This sample also contains other DNA sequences that code for the same CDR3. V gene TRBV5-1 combines with J gene TRBJ2-7; the D gene could be TRBD1 or TRBD2 (5 bases each). CDR1 and CDR2 (germline): SGHRS, YFSETQ. The CDR3 runs 13 residues. Trimming cost V 4 bases and J 1 base, with 9 bases left between them. The CDR3: CASSRDGSYEQYF. The CDR3 coding sequence is TGCGCCAGCAGCCGGGACGGATCCTACGAGCAGTACTTC.

DNA for the CDR3: TGTGCCAGCAGAACAGGGGTTCTGAACACTGAAGCTTTCTTT. As protein: CASRTGVLNTEAFF. The rearrangement joins TRBV28 to TRBJ1-1; 7 bases line up with TRBD1. Germline V lookup: CDR1 MDHEN, CDR2 SYDVKM. CDR3 size: 14 residues. V gave up 6 bases and J gave up 0 bases; unmatched junction bases: 4.

The chain is built from TRBV9 and TRBJ1-1; the D gene is possibly TRBD1 (6 bases). The germline V and J ends were trimmed by 0 bases and 4 bases, with 13 bases remaining between them. The CDR3 consists of 15 residues. In germline, CDR1 is SGDLS, CDR2 YYNGEE. CDR3 nucleotide sequence: TGTGCCAGCAGCGTAGAGGGCAGGGGCGGCACTGAAGCTTTCTTT. This codes for CASSVEGRGGTEAFF.